Listed below are T cell receptor beta chains from one sample, sequenced in a study of cytomegalovirus exposure and HLA in healthy donors. Assay used: immunoSEQ multiplex PCR; TCRdb lists only in-frame clones, some missing. Among 150,000 to 200,000 clones listed, about 80% were seen once. Sequenced input: PBMCs. The receptor set was obtained from a woman aged 25-40 years in good health and CMV-seropositive. The CDR3 runs from the conserved cysteine through the conserved F or W. The D gene is left open where the match is weak. Clone size is stated in some rows and not others, as once, few, many or a class when expanded.

v_gene: TRBV6-5; j_gene: TRBJ2-7; abundance: -; d_gene: -; CDR3aa: CASSQARNYEQYF; CDR3nt: TGTGCCAGCAGCCAAGCGCGGAATTACGAGCAGTACTTC
v_gene: TRBV12-5; j_gene: TRBJ2-1; abundance: -; d_gene: -; CDR3aa: CASGIVYNEQFF; CDR3nt: TGTGCTAGTGGCATAGTCTACAATGAGCAGTTCTTC
v_gene: TRBV5-4; j_gene: TRBJ1-1; abundance: -; d_gene: -; CDR3aa: CASSLGYGTRGTEAFF; CDR3nt: TGTGCCAGCAGCTTGGGATACGGGACTCGAGGCACTGAAGCTTTCTTT
v_gene: TRBV30; j_gene: TRBJ2-1; abundance: -; d_gene: TRBD2; CDR3aa: CAWISGRGNEQFF; CDR3nt: TGTGCCTGGATCAGCGGGAGGGGCAATGAGCAGTTCTTC
v_gene: TRBV4-2; j_gene: TRBJ2-3; abundance: -; d_gene: -; CDR3aa: CASSQDWGGGTDTQYF; CDR3nt: TGTGCCAGCAGCCAAGATTGGGGGGGCGGTACAGATACGCAGTATTTT
v_gene: TRBV19; j_gene: TRBJ1-2; abundance: -; d_gene: TRBD1; CDR3aa: CASSTGQGRHYGYTF; CDR3nt: TGTGCCAGTAGTACAGGACAGGGAAGGCACTATGGCTACACCTTC
v_gene: TRBV10-1; j_gene: TRBJ1-1; abundance: -; d_gene: -; CDR3aa: CASSQGNTEAFF; CDR3nt: TGCGCCAGCAGTCAGGGGAACACTGAAGCTTTCTTT
v_gene: TRBV9; j_gene: TRBJ1-2; abundance: -; d_gene: -; CDR3aa: CASSVDAGHYGYTF; CDR3nt: TGTGCCAGCAGCGTTGATGCGGGGCACTATGGCTACACCTTC
v_gene: TRBV20-1; j_gene: TRBJ2-7; abundance: -; d_gene: -; CDR3aa: CSAPEGREQYF; CDR3nt: TGCAGTGCTCCCGAGGGTCGGGAGCAGTACTTC
v_gene: TRBV30; j_gene: TRBJ1-1; abundance: -; d_gene: -; CDR3aa: CAWSDRGDTEAFF; CDR3nt: TGTGCCTGGAGTGACCGAGGTGACACTGAAGCTTTCTTT
v_gene: TRBV25-1; j_gene: TRBJ2-7; abundance: once; d_gene: TRBD1; CDR3aa: CASSRGQASSYEQYF; CDR3nt: TGTGCCAGCAGTCGGGGACAGGCAAGCTCCTACGAGCAGTACTTC
v_gene: TRBV5-1; j_gene: TRBJ2-5; abundance: -; d_gene: -; CDR3aa: CASSLEASKETQYF; CDR3nt: TGCGCCAGCAGCTTGGAGGCTAGTAAAGAGACCCAGTACTTC
v_gene: TRBV4-2; j_gene: TRBJ2-7; abundance: -; d_gene: -; CDR3aa: CASTLLRGTYEQYF; CDR3nt: TGTGCCAGCACCTTGTTACGGGGGACCTACGAGCAGTACTTC
v_gene: TRBV5-1; j_gene: TRBJ2-1; abundance: few; d_gene: -; CDR3aa: CASSLALSYEQFF; CDR3nt: TGCGCCAGCAGCTTGGCTCTATCCTATGAGCAGTTCTTC
v_gene: TRBV5-4; j_gene: TRBJ2-3; abundance: -; d_gene: -; CDR3aa: CASSLDDTSTDTQYF; CDR3nt: TGTGCCAGCAGCTTGGACGACACTAGCACAGATACGCAGTATTTT
v_gene: TRBV25-1; j_gene: TRBJ2-5; abundance: -; d_gene: TRBD2; CDR3aa: CASSGKLAGRETQYF; CDR3nt: TGTGCCAGCAGTGGCAAACTAGCGGGGCGGGAGACCCAGTACTTC
v_gene: TRBV5-1; j_gene: TRBJ1-2; abundance: -; d_gene: TRBD1; CDR3aa: CASSRDRGDRRYGYTF; CDR3nt: TGCGCCAGCAGCCGGGACAGGGGAGATCGTCGCTATGGCTACACCTTC
v_gene: TRBV6-9; j_gene: TRBJ2-3; abundance: -; d_gene: TRBD2; CDR3aa: CASSYPRLAGTDTQYF; CDR3nt: TGTGCCAGCAGTTACCCACGACTAGCGGGCACAGATACGCAGTATTTT
v_gene: TRBV7-2; j_gene: TRBJ2-7; abundance: -; d_gene: TRBD1; CDR3aa: CASSFGTVYPYEQYF; CDR3nt: TGTGCCAGCAGCTTCGGGACAGTTTATCCCTACGAGCAGTACTTC
v_gene: TRBV27; j_gene: TRBJ1-1; abundance: -; d_gene: -; CDR3aa: CASSFGTLNTEAFF; CDR3nt: TGTGCCAGCAGTTTTGGGACATTGAACACTGAAGCTTTCTTT
v_gene: TRBV4-2; j_gene: TRBJ1-2; abundance: -; d_gene: TRBD1; CDR3aa: CASSQEQGALNYGYTF; CDR3nt: TGTGCCAGCAGCCAAGAACAGGGGGCACTTAACTATGGCTACACCTTC
v_gene: TRBV5-8; j_gene: TRBJ1-1; abundance: -; d_gene: -; CDR3aa: CAAGRLSGTEAFF; CDR3nt: TGTGCCGCAGGGCGGCTCTCGGGCACTGAAGCTTTCTTT
v_gene: TRBV6-6; j_gene: TRBJ2-7; abundance: -; d_gene: TRBD1; CDR3aa: CASSFQGADEQYF; CDR3nt: TGTGCCAGCAGTTTCCAGGGGGCGGACGAGCAGTACTTC
v_gene: TRBV30; j_gene: TRBJ2-2; abundance: -; d_gene: -; CDR3aa: CAWIGLAGELFF; CDR3nt: TGTGCCTGGATAGGACTGGCCGGGGAGCTGTTTTTT
v_gene: TRBV7-9; j_gene: TRBJ2-7; abundance: -; d_gene: -; CDR3aa: CASSLDTGSSYEQYF; CDR3nt: TGTGCCAGCAGCTTAGATACAGGGAGCTCCTACGAGCAGTACTTC
v_gene: TRBV4-3; j_gene: TRBJ1-3; abundance: -; d_gene: TRBD1; CDR3aa: CASSQLGQGSGNTIYF; CDR3nt: TGCGCCAGCAGCCAACTGGGACAGGGCTCTGGAAACACCATATATTTT
v_gene: TRBV6-5; j_gene: TRBJ1-6; abundance: -; d_gene: -; CDR3aa: CASSYYESFSPLHF; CDR3nt: TGTGCCAGCAGTTACTATGAGTCCTTTTCACCCCTCCACTTT
v_gene: TRBV2; j_gene: TRBJ2-5; abundance: -; d_gene: -; CDR3aa: CASGLAGTQYF; CDR3nt: TGTGCCAGTGGACTGGCGGGGACCCAGTACTTC
v_gene: TRBV5-1; j_gene: TRBJ2-2; abundance: -; d_gene: TRBD1; CDR3aa: CASSLAERTGGTGELFF; CDR3nt: TGCGCCAGCAGCTTGGCCGAGAGGACAGGGGGCACCGGGGAGCTGTTTTTT
v_gene: TRBV4-2; j_gene: TRBJ2-1; abundance: once; d_gene: TRBD2; CDR3aa: CASSPLVVAGGLNEQFF; CDR3nt: TGTGCCAGCAGCCCCCTAGTGGTGGCGGGGGGGCTCAATGAGCAGTTCTTC
v_gene: TRBV5-1; j_gene: TRBJ2-1; abundance: few; d_gene: TRBD2; CDR3aa: CASSLGTSGGFLKQFF; CDR3nt: TGCGCCAGCAGCCTTGGGACTAGCGGGGGGTTCCTTAAGCAGTTCTTC
v_gene: TRBV5-4; j_gene: TRBJ2-1; abundance: -; d_gene: -; CDR3aa: CASSRPQVASYNEQFF; CDR3nt: TGTGCCAGCAGCCGCCCTCAAGTAGCATCCTACAATGAGCAGTTCTTC
v_gene: TRBV5-6; j_gene: TRBJ2-3; abundance: -; d_gene: -; CDR3aa: CASSLRQGLADTQYF; CDR3nt: TGTGCCAGCAGCTTGAGGCAGGGGCTGGCAGATACGCAGTATTTT
v_gene: TRBV6-1; j_gene: TRBJ2-7; abundance: -; d_gene: -; CDR3aa: CASSVTEGGSYEQYF; CDR3nt: TGTGCCAGCAGTGTAACGGAGGGAGGCTCCTACGAGCAGTACTTC
v_gene: TRBV30; j_gene: TRBJ2-1; abundance: -; d_gene: -; CDR3aa: CAWMRTSNEQFF; CDR3nt: TGTGCCTGGATGAGGACAAGCAATGAGCAGTTCTTC
v_gene: TRBV5-4; j_gene: TRBJ2-7; abundance: -; d_gene: TRBD1; CDR3aa: CASTDDRVHEQYF; CDR3nt: TGTGCCAGCACCGATGACAGGGTCCACGAGCAGTACTTC
v_gene: TRBV5-4; j_gene: TRBJ2-5; abundance: -; d_gene: TRBD2; CDR3aa: CASSERLAGGETQYF; CDR3nt: TGTGCCAGCAGCGAAAGACTAGCGGGAGGGGAGACCCAGTACTTC
v_gene: TRBV2; j_gene: TRBJ2-7; abundance: -; d_gene: TRBD2; CDR3aa: CASSALLAGAGYEQYF; CDR3nt: TGTGCCAGCAGTGCCTTGTTGGCGGGAGCGGGCTACGAGCAGTACTTC
v_gene: TRBV5-1; j_gene: TRBJ2-3; abundance: -; d_gene: TRBD2; CDR3aa: CASSYGAGVSTDTQYF; CDR3nt: TGCGCCAGCAGCTATGGCGCGGGGGTGTCGACAGATACGCAGTATTTT
v_gene: TRBV11-2; j_gene: TRBJ2-2; abundance: -; d_gene: TRBD2; CDR3aa: CASSSGTSGGDGELFF; CDR3nt: TGTGCCAGCAGTTCAGGGACTAGCGGGGGCGACGGGGAGCTGTTTTTT
v_gene: TRBV29-1; j_gene: TRBJ1-2; abundance: -; d_gene: TRBD1; CDR3aa: CSVTGVRSGYTF; CDR3nt: TGCAGCGTAACAGGGGTGAGGAGTGGCTACACCTTC